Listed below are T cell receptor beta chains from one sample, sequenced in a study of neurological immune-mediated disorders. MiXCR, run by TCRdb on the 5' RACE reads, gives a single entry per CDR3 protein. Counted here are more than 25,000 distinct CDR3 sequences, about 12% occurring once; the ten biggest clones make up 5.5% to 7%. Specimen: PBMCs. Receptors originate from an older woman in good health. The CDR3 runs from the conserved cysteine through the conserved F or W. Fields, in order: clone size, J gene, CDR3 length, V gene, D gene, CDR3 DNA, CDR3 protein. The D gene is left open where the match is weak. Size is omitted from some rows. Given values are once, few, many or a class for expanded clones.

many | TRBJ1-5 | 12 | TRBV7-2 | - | TGTGCCAGCAGCTTAGGATATCAGCCCCAGCATTTT | CASSLGYQPQHF
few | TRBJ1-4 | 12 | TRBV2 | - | TGTGCCAGCAGGCGCCGGAATGAAAAACTGTTTTTT | CASRRRNEKLFF
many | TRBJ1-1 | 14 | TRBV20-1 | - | TGCAGTGCTAGAGCGCCAGGGACGACGACTGAAGCTTTCTTT | CSARAPGTTTEAFF
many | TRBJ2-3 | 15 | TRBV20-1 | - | TGCAGCTGTAGAAGGGGGGGATCATACACAGATACGCAGTATTTT | CSCRRGGSYTDTQYF
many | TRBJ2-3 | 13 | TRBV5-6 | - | TGTGCCAGCAGCTTGGACACAGGAGTAGCGCAGTATTTT | CASSLDTGVAQYF
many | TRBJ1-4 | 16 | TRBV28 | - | TGTGCCAGCAGTTTCGAAGGAGATGCAACTAATGAAAAACTGTTTTTT | CASSFEGDATNEKLFF
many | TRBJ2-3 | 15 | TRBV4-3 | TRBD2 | TGCGCCAGCAGCCAACTAGCGGGGGGGCCGGGTACGCAGTATTTT | CASSQLAGGPGTQYF
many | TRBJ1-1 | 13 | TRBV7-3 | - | TGTGCCAGCAGCTCCGCGGCGCAGACTGAAGCTTTCTTT | CASSSAAQTEAFF
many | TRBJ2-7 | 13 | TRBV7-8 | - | TGTGCCAGCAGCGGGAGGAGCTCCTACGAGCAGTACTTC | CASSGRSSYEQYF
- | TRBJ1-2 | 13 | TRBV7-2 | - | TGTGCCAGCAGCTCCAGGGCTGACACATTGTCCACCTTC | CASSSRADTLSTF
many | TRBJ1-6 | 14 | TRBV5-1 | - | TGCGCCAGCAGCTTGGAGGCGGAGTATTCACCCCTCCACTTT | CASSLEAEYSPLHF
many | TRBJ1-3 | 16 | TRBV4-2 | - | TGTGCCAGCAGCCAAGACGACCGACAGAGGGTTAACACCATATATTTT | CASSQDDRQRVNTIYF
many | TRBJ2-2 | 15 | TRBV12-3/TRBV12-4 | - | TGTGCCAGCAGAGAACCGACAGGGAACACCGGGGAGCTGTTTTTT | CASREPTGNTGELFF
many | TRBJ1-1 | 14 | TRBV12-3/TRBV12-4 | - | TGTGCCAGCACCCCCGAGTGGGTGGACACTGAAGCTTTCTTT | CASTPEWVDTEAFF
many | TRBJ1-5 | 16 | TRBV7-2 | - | TGTGCCAGCAGCCTAGCAGGGGCGGATAGCAATCAGCCCCAGCATTTT | CASSLAGADSNQPQHF
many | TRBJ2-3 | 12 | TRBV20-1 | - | TGCAGTGCTAGAGAAGGTACAAATACGCAGTATTTT | CSAREGTNTQYF
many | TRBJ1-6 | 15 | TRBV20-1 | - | TGCAGTGCTAAGAGATCTTCGGGTAAAGGCTCACCCCTCCACTTT | CSAKRSSGKGSPLHF
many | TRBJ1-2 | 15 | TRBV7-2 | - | TGTGCCAGCAGCCCAAACCCCACAGGGAACTATGGCTACACCTTC | CASSPNPTGNYGYTF
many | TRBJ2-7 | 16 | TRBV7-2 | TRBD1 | TGTGCCAGCAGCTTTAGTGCATCGGGACAGCCCTACGAGCAGTACTTC | CASSFSASGQPYEQYF
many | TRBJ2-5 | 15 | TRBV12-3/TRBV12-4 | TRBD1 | TGTGCCAGCACCTTGGGGGACAGGGATGAGGAGACCCAGTACTTC | CASTLGDRDEETQYF
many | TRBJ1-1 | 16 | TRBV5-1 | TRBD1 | TGCGCCAGCAGCCCAGGGGGTGACAGATTGAACACTGAAGCTTTCTTT | CASSPGGDRLNTEAFF
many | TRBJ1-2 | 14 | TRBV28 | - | TGTGCCAGCAGTTTATCCCCCGCTACCTATGGCTACACCTTC | CASSLSPATYGYTF
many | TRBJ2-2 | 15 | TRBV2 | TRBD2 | TGTGCCAGCACCACTAGCGGCATATTTTCCGGGGAGCTGTTTTTT | CASTTSGIFSGELFF
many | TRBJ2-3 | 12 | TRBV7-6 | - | TGTGCCAGCAGCTCTCGCACAGATACGCAGTATTTT | CASSSRTDTQYF
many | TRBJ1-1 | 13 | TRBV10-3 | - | TGTGCCATCAGTAAACAGGGAGACACTGAAGCTTTCTTT | CAISKQGDTEAFF
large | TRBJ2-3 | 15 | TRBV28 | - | TGTGCCAGCAGCTCCCTGGGGGGATCGACAGATACGCAGTATTTT | CASSSLGGSTDTQYF
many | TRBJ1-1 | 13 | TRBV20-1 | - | TGCAGTGCTAGGGGGGGAGGGTCCAATGAAGCTTTCTTT | CSARGGGSNEAFF
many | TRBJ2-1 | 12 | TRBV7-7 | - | TGTGCCAGCAGCTCAATCGGTGGGGGACAGTTCTTC | CASSSIGGGQFF
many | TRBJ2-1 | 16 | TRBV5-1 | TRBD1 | TGCGCCAGCAGCAGCTCTGGACAGGTCCCCTACAATGAGCAGTTCTTC | CASSSSGQVPYNEQFF
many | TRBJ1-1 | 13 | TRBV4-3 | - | TGCGCCAGCAGCCAAGAGCCCCACACTGAAGCTTTCTTT | CASSQEPHTEAFF
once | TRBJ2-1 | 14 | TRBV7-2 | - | TGTGCCAACAGCTTAGAAGCCGGGCTCAATGATCAGTTCTTC | CANSLEAGLNDQFF
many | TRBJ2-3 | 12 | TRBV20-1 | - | TGCAGTGCTTCGGACTACCCACATACGCAGTATTTT | CSASDYPHTQYF
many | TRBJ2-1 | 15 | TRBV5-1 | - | TGCGCCAGCAGCTTGGATTCGGGCGCGTACAATGAGCAGTTCTTC | CASSLDSGAYNEQFF
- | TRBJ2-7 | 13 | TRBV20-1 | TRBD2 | TGCAGTGCTAGAGAACTAGCGGGGATAGAGCAGTACTTC | CSARELAGIEQYF
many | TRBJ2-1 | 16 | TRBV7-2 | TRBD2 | TGTGCCAGCAGTCGCGGGGGTTGGGCCCGTTACAATGAGCAGTTCTTC | CASSRGGWARYNEQFF
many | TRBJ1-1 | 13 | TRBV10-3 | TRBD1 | TGTGCCATCCGACAGGGAGGAAACACTGAAGCTTTCTTT | CAIRQGGNTEAFF
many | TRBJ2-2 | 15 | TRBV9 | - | TGTGCCAGCAGCCCCTCTCCCAGAGTTACCGGGGAGCTGTTTTTT | CASSPSPRVTGELFF
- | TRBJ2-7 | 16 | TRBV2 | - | TGTGCCAGCAGTGAACCATTCAGCGACCGGTGGAACGAGCAGTACTTC | CASSEPFSDRWNEQYF
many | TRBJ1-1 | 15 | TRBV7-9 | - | TGTGCCAGCAGCTTAGATGGGGGAAGGGACACTGAAGCTTTCTTT | CASSLDGGRDTEAFF
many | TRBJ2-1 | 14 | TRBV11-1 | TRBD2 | TGTGCCAGCAGCTCTCCACTAGCGGGGGGGCGGAAGTTCTTC | CASSSPLAGGRKFF
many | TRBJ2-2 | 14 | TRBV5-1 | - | TGCGCCAGCAGCTTGGTAGGGAACACCGGGGAGCTGTTTTTT | CASSLVGNTGELFF
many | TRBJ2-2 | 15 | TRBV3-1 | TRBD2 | TGTGCCAGCAGTCGACTAGCGGTGAACACCGGGGAGCTGTTTTTT | CASSRLAVNTGELFF
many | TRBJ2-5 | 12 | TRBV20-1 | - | TGCAGTGCTAGATTCAGCCAAGAGACCCAGTACTTC | CSARFSQETQYF
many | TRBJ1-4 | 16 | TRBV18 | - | TGTGCCAGCTCACCAAAACAGGTCGCAACTAATGAAAAACTGTTTTTT | CASSPKQVATNEKLFF
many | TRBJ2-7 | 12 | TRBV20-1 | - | TGCAGTGCTATCCCGGACAGCTACGAGCAGTACTTC | CSAIPDSYEQYF